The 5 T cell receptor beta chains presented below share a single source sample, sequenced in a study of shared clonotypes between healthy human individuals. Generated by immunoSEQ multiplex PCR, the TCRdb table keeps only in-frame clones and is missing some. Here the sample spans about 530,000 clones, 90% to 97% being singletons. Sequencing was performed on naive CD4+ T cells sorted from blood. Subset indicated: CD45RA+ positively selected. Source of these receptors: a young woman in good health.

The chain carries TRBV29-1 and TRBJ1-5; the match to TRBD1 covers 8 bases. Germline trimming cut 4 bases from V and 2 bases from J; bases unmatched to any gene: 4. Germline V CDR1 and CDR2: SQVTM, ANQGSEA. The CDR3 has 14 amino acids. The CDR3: CSVAAGGGNQPQHF. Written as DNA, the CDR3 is TGCAGCGTTGCCGCAGGGGGCGGCAATCAGCCCCAGCATTTT.

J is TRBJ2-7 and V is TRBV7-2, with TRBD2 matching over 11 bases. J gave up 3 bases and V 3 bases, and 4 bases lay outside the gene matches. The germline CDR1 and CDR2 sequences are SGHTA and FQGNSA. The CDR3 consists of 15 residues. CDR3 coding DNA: TGTGCCAGCAGCTTTTCCCTAGCGGGAGGCTACGAGCAGTACTTC. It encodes CASSFSLAGGYEQYF.

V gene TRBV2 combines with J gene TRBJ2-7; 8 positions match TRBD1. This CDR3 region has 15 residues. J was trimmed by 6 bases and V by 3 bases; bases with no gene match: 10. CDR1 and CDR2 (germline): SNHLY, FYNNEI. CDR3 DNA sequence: TGTGCCAGCAGTGATGGACAGGGAAGGGTTGGCGAGCAGTACTTC. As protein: CASSDGQGRVGEQYF.

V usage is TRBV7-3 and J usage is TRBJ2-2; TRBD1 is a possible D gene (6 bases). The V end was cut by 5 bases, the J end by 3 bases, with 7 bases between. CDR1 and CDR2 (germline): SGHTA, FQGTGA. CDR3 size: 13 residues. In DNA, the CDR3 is TGTGCCAGCAGCACAGGGTACACCGGGGAGCTGTTTTTT. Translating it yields CASSTGYTGELFF.

The CDR3 loop reads CASTGLWGLANEQFF. CDR3 coding DNA: TGTGCCAGCACCGGTCTTTGGGGGCTAGCGAATGAGCAGTTCTTC. The chain employs TRBV7-2 and TRBJ2-1; tentatively, D is TRBD1 or TRBD2 (6 bases each). This CDR3 is built from 15 residues. From germline, CDR1 is SGHTA and CDR2 FQGNSA. The ends were cut back, 7 bases at V and 7 bases at J, with 20 bases in the middle.